The subject of this entry is one T cell receptor (beta chain). Trimming pared 0 bases from V and 2 bases from J, leaving 11 bases between. The CDR3 has 16 residues. Looked up from germline, CDR1 is LNHDA and CDR2 is SQIVND (reference sequence). This sample stems from a study of T cell changes during pregnancy in multiple sclerosis. Some clones are missing from TCRdb's copy, which holds only in-frame ones; the method was immunoSEQ multiplex PCR. The table has tens of thousands of clones, less than 90% seen once; the top ten hold under 1.3%. The rearrangement joins TRBV19 to TRBJ1-5; D may be TRBD1 (6 bases). This receptor was obtained from a female donor in good health, enrolled as a control in a pregnancy study. Source: CD4+ T cells from peripheral blood mononuclear cells, taken in the first trimester of pregnancy. The CDR3 sequence is CASSIDRSGGNQPQHF. CDR3 bases: TGTGCCAGTAGTATAGATCGCTCAGGGGGCAATCAGCCCCAGCATTTT.